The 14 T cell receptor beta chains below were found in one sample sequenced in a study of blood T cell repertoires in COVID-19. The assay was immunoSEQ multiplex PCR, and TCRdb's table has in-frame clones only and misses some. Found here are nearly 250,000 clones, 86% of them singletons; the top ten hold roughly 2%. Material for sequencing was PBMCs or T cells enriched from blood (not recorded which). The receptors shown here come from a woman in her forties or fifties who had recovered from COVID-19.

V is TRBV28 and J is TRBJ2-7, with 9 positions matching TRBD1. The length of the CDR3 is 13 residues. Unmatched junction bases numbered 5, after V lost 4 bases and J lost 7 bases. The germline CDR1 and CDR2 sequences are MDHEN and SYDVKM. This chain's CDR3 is CASSSTGTGEQYF. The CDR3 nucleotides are TGTGCCAGCAGTTCAACCGGGACAGGGGAGCAGTACTTC.

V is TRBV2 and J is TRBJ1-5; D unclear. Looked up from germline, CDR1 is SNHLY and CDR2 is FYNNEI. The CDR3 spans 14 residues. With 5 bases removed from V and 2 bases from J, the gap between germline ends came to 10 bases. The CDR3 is CASSSRRGNQPQHF. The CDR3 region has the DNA TGTGCCAGCAGTTCAAGACGGGGCAATCAGCCCCAGCATTTT.

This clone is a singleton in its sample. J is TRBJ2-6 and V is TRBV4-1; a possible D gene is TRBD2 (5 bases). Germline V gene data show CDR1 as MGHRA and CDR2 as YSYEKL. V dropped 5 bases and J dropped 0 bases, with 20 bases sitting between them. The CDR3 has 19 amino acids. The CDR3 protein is CASSFPRGPEFSGANVLTF. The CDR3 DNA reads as TGCGCCAGCAGCTTCCCACGCGGGCCCGAATTCTCTGGGGCCAACGTCCTGACTTTC.

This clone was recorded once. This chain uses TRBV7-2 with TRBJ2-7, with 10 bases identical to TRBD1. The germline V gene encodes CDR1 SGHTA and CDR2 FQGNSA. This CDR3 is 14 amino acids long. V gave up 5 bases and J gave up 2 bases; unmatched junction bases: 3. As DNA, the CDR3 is TGTGCCAGCAGCCGGACAGGGGGTGCCTACGAGCAGTACTTC. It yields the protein CASSRTGGAYEQYF.

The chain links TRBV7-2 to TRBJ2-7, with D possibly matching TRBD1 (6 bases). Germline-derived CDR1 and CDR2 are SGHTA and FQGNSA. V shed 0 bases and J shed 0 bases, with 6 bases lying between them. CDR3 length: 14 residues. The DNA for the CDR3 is TGTGCCAGCAGCTTAGCGACAGGCTCCTACGAGCAGTACTTC. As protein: CASSLATGSYEQYF.

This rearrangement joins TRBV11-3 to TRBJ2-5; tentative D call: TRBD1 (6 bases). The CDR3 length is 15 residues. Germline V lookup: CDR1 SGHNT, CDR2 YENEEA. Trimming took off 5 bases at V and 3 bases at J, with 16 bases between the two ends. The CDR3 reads CASSMTGRTEETQYF. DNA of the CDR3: TGTGCCAGCAGCATGACAGGACGCACCGAAGAGACCCAGTACTTC.

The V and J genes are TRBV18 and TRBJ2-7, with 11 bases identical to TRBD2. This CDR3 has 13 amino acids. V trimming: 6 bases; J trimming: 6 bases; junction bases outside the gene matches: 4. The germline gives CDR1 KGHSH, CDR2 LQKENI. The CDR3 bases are TGTGCCAGCTCTGCGACTAGCGGGATCGAGCAGTACTTC. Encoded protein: CASSATSGIEQYF.

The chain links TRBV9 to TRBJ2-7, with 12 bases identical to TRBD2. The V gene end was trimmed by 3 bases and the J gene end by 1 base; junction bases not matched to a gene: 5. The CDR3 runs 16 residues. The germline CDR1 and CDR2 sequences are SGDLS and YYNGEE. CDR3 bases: TGTGCCAGCAGCGCCGGCGGACTAGCGGGGTCCTACGAGCAGTACTTC. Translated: CASSAGGLAGSYEQYF. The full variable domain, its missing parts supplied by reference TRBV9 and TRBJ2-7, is DSGVTQTPKHLITATGQRVTLRCSPRSGDLSVYWYQQSLDQGLQFLIQYYNGEERAKGNILERFSAQQFPDLHSELNLSSLELGDSALYFCASSAGGLAGSYEQYFGPGTRLTVT.

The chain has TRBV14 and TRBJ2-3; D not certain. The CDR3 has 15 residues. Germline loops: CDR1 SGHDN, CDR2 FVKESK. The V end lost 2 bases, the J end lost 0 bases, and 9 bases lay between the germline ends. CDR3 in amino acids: CASSQFKTSTDTQYF. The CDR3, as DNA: TGTGCCAGCAGCCAATTCAAGACTAGCACAGATACGCAGTATTTT.

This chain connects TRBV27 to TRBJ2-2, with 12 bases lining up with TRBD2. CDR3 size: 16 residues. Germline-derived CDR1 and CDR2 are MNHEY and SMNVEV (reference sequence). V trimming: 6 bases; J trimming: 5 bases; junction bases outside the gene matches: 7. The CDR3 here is CASRPRTSGETGELFF. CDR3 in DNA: TGTGCCAGCAGGCCCCGGACTAGCGGGGAAACCGGGGAGCTGTTTTTT.

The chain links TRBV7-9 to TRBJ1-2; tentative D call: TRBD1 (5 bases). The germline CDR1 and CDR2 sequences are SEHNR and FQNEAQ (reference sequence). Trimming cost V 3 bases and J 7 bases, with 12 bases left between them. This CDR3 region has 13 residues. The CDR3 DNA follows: TGTGCCAGCAGCTTTCAGGGAGCGGGTGGCTACACCTTC. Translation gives CASSFQGAGGYTF.

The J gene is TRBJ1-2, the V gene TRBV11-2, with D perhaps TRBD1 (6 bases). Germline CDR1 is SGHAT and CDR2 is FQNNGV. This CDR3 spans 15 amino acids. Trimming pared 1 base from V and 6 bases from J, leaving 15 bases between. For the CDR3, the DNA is TGTGCCAGCAGCTTAGCCTCCACAGGGCTTGATGGCTACACCTTC. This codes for CASSLASTGLDGYTF.

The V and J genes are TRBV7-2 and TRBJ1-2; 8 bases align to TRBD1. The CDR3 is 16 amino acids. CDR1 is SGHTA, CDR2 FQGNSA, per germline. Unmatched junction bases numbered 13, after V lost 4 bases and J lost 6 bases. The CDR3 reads CASSSWTGNPAHGYTF. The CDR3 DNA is TGTGCCAGCAGCTCTTGGACAGGGAATCCGGCCCATGGCTACACCTTC.

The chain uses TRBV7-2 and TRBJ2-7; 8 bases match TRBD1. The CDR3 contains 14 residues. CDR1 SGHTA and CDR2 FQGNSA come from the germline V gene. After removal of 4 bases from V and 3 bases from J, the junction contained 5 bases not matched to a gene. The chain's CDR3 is CASSSRGPDYEQYF. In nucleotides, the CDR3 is TGTGCCAGCAGCTCCAGGGGGCCCGACTACGAGCAGTACTTC.